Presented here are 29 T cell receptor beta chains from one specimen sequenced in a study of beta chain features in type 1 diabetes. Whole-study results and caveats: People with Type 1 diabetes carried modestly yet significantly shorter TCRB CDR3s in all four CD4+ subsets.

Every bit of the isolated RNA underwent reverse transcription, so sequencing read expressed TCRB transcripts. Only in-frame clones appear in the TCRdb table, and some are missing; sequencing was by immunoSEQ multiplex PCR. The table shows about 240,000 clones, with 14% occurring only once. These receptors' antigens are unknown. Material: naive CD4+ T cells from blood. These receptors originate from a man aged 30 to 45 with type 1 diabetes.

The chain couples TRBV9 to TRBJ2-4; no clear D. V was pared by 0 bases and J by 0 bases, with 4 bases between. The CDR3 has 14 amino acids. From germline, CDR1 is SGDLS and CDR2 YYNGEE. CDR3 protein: CASSVGLAKNIQYF. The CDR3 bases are TGTGCCAGCAGCGTAGGGCTAGCCAAAAACATTCAGTACTTC. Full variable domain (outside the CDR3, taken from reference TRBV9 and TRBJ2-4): DSGVTQTPKHLITATGQRVTLRCSPRSGDLSVYWYQQSLDQGLQFLIQYYNGEERAKGNILERFSAQQFPDLHSELNLSSLELGDSALYFCASSVGLAKNIQYFGAGTRLSVL.

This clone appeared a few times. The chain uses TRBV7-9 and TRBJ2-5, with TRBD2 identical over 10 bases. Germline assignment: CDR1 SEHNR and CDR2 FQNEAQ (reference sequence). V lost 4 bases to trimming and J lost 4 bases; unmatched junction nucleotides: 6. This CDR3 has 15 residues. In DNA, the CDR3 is TGTGCCAGCAGCTCTAGCGGGAGTCTTGGAGAGACCCAGTACTTC. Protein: CASSSSGSLGETQYF.

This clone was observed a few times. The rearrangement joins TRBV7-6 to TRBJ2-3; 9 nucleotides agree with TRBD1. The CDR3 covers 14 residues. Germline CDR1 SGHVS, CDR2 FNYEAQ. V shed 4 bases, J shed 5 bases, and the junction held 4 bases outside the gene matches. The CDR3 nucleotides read TGTGCCAGCAGCTCACAGGGGGCGAGAGATACGCAGTATTTT. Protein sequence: CASSSQGARDTQYF.

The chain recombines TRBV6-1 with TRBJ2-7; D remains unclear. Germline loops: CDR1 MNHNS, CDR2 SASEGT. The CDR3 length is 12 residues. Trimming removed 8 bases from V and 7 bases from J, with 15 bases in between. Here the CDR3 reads CASGSRFNEQYF. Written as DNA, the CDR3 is TGTGCCAGCGGGTCGCGGTTCAATGAGCAGTACTTC.

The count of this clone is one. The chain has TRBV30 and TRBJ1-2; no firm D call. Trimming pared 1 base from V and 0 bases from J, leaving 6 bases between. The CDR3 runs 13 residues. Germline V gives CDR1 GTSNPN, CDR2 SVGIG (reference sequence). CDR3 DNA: TGTGCCTGGAGTGACAGAGCTAACTATGGCTACACCTTC. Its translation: CAWSDRANYGYTF. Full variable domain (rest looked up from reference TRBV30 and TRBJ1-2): SQTIHQWPATLVQPVGSPLSLECTVEGTSNPNLYWYRQAAGRGLQLLFYSVGIGQISSEVPQNLSASRPQDRQFILSSKKLLLSDSGFYLCAWSDRANYGYTFGSGTRLTVV.

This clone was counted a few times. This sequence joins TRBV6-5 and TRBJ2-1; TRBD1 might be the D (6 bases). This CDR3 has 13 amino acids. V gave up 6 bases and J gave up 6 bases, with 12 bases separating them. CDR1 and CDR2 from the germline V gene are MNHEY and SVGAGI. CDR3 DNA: TGTGCCAGCAGACTAGGACAGATCAATGAGCAGTTCTTC. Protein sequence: CASRLGQINEQFF.

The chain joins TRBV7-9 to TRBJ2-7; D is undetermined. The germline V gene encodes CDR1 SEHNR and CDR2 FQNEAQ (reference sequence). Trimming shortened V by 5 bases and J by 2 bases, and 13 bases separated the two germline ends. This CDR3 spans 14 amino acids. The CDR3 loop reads CASSRDTEPYEQYF. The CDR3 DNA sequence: TGTGCCAGCAGCCGCGACACAGAACCCTACGAGCAGTACTTC.

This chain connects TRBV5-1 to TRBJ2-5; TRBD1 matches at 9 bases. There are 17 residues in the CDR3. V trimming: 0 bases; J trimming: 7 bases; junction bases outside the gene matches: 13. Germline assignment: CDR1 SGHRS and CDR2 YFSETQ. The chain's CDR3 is CASSLEETGGILGTQYF. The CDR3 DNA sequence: TGCGCCAGCAGCTTGGAGGAGACAGGGGGAATTTTAGGGACCCAGTACTTC. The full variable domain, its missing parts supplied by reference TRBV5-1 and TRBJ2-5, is KAGVTQTPRYLIKTRGQQVTLSCSPISGHRSVSWYQQTPGQGLQFLFEYFSETQRNKGNFPGRFSGRQFSNSRSEMNVSTLELGDSALYLCASSLEETGGILGTQYFGPGTRLLVL.

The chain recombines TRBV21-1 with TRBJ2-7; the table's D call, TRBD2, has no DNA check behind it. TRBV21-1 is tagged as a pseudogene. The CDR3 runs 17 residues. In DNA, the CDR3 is TGTGCCAGCAGCTCTCCTGGACTAGCGGGAGGGACCTACGAGCAGTACTTC. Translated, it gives CASSSPGLAGGTYEQYF.

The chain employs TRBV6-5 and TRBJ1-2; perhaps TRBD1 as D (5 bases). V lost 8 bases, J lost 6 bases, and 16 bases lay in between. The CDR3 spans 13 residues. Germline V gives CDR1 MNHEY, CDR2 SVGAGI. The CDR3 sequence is CASGTGRGDGYTF. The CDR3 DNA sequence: TGTGCCAGCGGGACCGGCCGGGGGGATGGCTACACCTTC.

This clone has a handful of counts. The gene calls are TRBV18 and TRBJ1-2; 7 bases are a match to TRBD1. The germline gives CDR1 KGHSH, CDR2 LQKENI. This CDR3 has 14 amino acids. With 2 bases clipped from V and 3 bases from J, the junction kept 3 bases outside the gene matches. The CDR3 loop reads CASSPSGQDYGYTF. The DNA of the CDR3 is TGTGCCAGCTCACCAAGCGGACAGGACTATGGCTACACCTTC.

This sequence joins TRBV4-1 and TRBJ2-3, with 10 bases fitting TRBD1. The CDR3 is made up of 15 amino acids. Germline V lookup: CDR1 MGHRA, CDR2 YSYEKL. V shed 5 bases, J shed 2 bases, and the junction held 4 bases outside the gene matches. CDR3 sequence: CASSTGTGVTDTQYF. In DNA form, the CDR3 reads TGCGCCAGCAGCACCGGGACAGGGGTCACAGATACGCAGTATTTT.

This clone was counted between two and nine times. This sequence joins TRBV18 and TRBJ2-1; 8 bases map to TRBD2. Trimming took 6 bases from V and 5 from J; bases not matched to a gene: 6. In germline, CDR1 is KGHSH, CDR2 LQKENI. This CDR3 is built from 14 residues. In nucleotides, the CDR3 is TGTGCCAGCTCGTCTCAGGGACTAGACAATGAGCAGTTCTTC. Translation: CASSSQGLDNEQFF.

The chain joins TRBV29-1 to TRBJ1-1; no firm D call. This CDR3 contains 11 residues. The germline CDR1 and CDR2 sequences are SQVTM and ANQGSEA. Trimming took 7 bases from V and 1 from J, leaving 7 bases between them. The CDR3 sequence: CSALRNTEAFF. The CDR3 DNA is TGCAGCGCCCTTCGGAACACTGAAGCTTTCTTT.

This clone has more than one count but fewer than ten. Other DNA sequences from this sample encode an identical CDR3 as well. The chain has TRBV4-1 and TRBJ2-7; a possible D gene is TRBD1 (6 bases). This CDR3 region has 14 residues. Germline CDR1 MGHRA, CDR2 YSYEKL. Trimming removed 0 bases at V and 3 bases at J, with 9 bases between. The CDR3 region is CASSQDDRNYEQYF. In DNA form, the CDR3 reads TGCGCCAGCAGCCAAGATGACAGGAACTACGAGCAGTACTTC.

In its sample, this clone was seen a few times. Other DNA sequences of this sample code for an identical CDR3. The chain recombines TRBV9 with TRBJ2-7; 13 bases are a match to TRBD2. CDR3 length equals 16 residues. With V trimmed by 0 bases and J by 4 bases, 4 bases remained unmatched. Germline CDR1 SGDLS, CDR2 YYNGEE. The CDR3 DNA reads TGTGCCAGCAGCGTAGGAGGACTAGCGGGGGCTTACGAGCAGTACTTC. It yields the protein CASSVGGLAGAYEQYF.

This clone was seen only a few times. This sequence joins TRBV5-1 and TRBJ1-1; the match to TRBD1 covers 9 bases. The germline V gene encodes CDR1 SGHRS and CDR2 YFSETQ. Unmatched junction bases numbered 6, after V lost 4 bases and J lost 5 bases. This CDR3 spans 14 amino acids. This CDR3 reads CASSGRTGETEAFF. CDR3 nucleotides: TGCGCCAGCAGCGGACGGACAGGGGAAACTGAAGCTTTCTTT.

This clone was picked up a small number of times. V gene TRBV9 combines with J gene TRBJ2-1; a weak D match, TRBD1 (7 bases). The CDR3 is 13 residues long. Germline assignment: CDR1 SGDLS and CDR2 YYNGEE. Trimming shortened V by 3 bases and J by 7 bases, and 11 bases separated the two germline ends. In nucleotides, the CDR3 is TGTGCCAGCAGCGGCGGGACAGTGAATGAGCAGTTCTTC. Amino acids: CASSGGTVNEQFF.

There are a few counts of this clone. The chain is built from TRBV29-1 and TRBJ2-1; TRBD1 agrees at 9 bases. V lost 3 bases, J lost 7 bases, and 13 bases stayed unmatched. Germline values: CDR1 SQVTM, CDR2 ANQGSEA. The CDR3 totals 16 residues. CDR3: CSVELLRDRVKNEQFF. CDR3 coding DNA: TGCAGCGTTGAGCTTTTGAGGGACAGGGTGAAAAATGAGCAGTTCTTC.

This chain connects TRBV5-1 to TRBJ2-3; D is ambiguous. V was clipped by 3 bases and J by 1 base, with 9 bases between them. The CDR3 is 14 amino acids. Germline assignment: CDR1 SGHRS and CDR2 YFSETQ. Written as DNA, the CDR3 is TGCGCCAGCAGCTCGACCGGAGGCACAGATACGCAGTATTTT. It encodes CASSSTGGTDTQYF.

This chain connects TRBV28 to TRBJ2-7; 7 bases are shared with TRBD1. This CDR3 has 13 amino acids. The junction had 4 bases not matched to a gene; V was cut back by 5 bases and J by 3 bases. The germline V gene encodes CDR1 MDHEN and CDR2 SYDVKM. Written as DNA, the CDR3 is TGTGCCAGCAGTCCATGGGACAGCTACGAGCAGTACTTC. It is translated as CASSPWDSYEQYF.

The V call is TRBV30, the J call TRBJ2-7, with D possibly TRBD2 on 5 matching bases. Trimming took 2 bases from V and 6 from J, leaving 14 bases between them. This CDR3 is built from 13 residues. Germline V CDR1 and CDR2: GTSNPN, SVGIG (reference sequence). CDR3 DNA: TGTGCCTGGAGTCCTACTACCGGGATCGAGCAGTACTTC. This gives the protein CAWSPTTGIEQYF.

The CDR3 reads CSVGSGQETQYF. The CDR3 nucleotides read TGCAGCGTTGGATCCGGCCAAGAGACCCAGTACTTC. This chain uses TRBV29-1 with TRBJ2-5; D not certain. The V and J ends lost 4 bases and 1 base respectively, with 7 bases between them. The length of the CDR3 is 12 residues. The germline V gene encodes CDR1 SQVTM and CDR2 ANQGSEA.

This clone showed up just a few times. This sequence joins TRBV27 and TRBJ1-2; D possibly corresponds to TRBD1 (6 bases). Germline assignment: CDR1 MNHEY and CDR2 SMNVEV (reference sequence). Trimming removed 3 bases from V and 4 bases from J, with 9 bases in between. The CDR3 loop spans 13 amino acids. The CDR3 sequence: CASSFGGAYGYTF. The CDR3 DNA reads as TGTGCCAGCAGTTTCGGGGGGGCCTATGGCTACACCTTC.

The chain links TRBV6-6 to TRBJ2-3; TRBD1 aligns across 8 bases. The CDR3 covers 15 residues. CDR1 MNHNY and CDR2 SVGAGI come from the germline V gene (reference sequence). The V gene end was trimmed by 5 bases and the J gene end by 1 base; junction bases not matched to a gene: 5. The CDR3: CASSDRGSGTDTQYF. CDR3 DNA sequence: TGTGCCAGCAGTGACAGGGGTTCCGGCACAGATACGCAGTATTTT.

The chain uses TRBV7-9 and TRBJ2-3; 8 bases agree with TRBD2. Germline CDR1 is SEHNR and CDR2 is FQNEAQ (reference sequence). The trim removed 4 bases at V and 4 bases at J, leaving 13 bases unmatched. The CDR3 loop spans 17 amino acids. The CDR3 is CASSSHPRAGVSDTQYF. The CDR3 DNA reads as TGTGCCAGCAGCTCGCACCCTAGAGCGGGAGTCTCAGATACGCAGTATTTT.

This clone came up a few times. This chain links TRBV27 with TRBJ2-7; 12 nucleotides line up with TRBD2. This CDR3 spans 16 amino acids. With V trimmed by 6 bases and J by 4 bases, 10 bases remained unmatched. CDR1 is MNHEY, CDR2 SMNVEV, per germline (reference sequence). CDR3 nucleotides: TGTGCCAGCAGCAACTCCAAGACTAGCGGGAGATACGAGCAGTACTTC. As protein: CASSNSKTSGRYEQYF.

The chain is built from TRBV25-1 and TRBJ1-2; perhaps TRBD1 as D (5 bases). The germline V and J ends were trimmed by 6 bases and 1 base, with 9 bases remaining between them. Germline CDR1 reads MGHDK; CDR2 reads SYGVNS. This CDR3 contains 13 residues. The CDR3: CASRQAHNYGYTF. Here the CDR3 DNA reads TGTGCCAGCAGACAGGCCCATAACTATGGCTACACCTTC.

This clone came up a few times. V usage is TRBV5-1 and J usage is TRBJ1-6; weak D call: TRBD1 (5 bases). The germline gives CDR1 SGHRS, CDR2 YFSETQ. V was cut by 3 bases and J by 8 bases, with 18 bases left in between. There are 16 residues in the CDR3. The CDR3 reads CASSSTGFSGDSPLHF. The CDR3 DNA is TGCGCCAGCAGCTCAACAGGATTCTCTGGAGATTCACCCCTCCACTTT. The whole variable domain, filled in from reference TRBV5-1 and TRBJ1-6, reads KAGVTQTPRYLIKTRGQQVTLSCSPISGHRSVSWYQQTPGQGLQFLFEYFSETQRNKGNFPGRFSGRQFSNSRSEMNVSTLELGDSALYLCASSSTGFSGDSPLHFGNGTRLTVT.